This TCR beta chain was sequenced in a study of vaccination and CD4 T cells after COVID-19. As for the study in general: Fewer than 10 convalescent patients had mild and one had severe PCR-confirmed SARS-CoV-2 disease.

Study-wide results and caveats: Early timepoints after natural infection were not analyzed in these convalescent patients.

A note on this clonotype: What it binds is not known.

MiXCR, run by TCRdb on the PCR reads, gives a single entry per CDR3 protein. Altogether about 20,000 distinct CDR3 sequences are present, less than 70% being singletons, with the ten largest covering around 1.1%. Trimming cost V 6 bases and J 4 bases, with 13 bases left between them. The CDR3 is made up of 13 amino acids. The germline V gene has CDR1 MNHNS and CDR2 SASEGT. V and J are TRBV6-1 and TRBJ2-7; D uncertain. This specimen consisted of CD4+ T cells from blood, obtained after SARS-CoV-2 vaccination. The TCR comes from a human donor who had recovered from COVID-19. The chain's CDR3 is CASRGPSGYEQYF. The CDR3, as DNA: TGTGCCAGCAGAGGCCCGTCAGGATACGAGCAGTACTTC.